This TCR beta chain was found in a study of cytomegalovirus exposure and HLA in healthy donors. A multiplex PCR was run with 60 Vbeta primers and 13 Jbeta primers. Data came from immunoSEQ multiplex PCR; TCRdb stores just in-frame clones and leaves some out. The repertoire holds 180,000 or so clones, 70% to 85% seen once, with approximately 1.4% in the top ten. Looked up from germline, CDR1 is GTSNPN and CDR2 is SVGIG (reference sequence). The CDR3 length is 15 residues. V was pared by 1 base and J by 3 bases, with 8 bases of the junction left unmatched. The sample was PBMCs. The chain carries TRBV30 and TRBJ1-1, with 7 bases that match TRBD1. The receptor was isolated from a man between 18 and 35 years old in good health and CMV-seronegative. The CDR3 region is CAWSEGRGDYTEAFF. CDR3 DNA sequence: TGTGCCTGGAGTGAGGGCAGGGGGGATTACACTGAAGCTTTCTTT.